These 6 T cell receptor beta chains came from one sample sequenced in a study of blood T cell repertoires in COVID-19. TCRdb's table, derived via immunoSEQ multiplex PCR, lists solely in-frame clones and lacks some. The table has more than 70,000 clones, 75% to 90% seen once. Sequences were obtained from peripheral blood. The receptors stem from a woman aged 45 to 65 with active or convalescent COVID-19.

The rearrangement joins TRBV2 to TRBJ1-1, with 9 bases lining up with TRBD1. Germline values: CDR1 SNHLY, CDR2 FYNNEI. The CDR3 covers 13 residues. V lost 5 bases, J lost 4 bases, and 2 bases stayed unmatched. Here the CDR3 reads CASSRQGGTEAFF. CDR3 sequence (DNA): TGTGCCAGCAGTCGACAGGGGGGCACTGAAGCTTTCTTT.

The V call is TRBV27, the J call TRBJ1-5; a weak D match, TRBD1 (5 bases). The CDR3 is 15 amino acids. Germline values: CDR1 MNHEY, CDR2 SMNVEV (reference sequence). The V end lost 3 bases, the J end lost 0 bases, and 9 bases lay between the germline ends. The CDR3 nucleotides read TGTGCCAGCAGTTTCACTACAGGTAGCAATCAGCCCCAGCATTTT. Its translation is CASSFTTGSNQPQHF.

The CDR3 protein is CASSQELAGAEDEQFF. CDR3 in DNA: TGTGCCAGCAGCCAAGAACTAGCGGGGGCCGAGGATGAGCAGTTCTTC. The chain carries TRBV3-1 (or the pseudogene TRBV3-2) and TRBJ2-1, with TRBD2 matching 11 bases. The V gene end was trimmed by 0 bases and the J gene end by 8 bases; junction bases not matched to a gene: 6. The CDR3 sequence is 16 residues long. Germline V CDR1 and CDR2: LGHDT, YNNKEL (reference sequence).

The CDR3 nucleotides are TGTGCCAGTAACACGGACACCAATAGCAATCAGCCCCAGCATTTT. Its protein product is CASNTDTNSNQPQHF. The chain couples TRBV19 to TRBJ1-5; perhaps TRBD1 as D (5 bases). Germline V gene data show CDR1 as LNHDA and CDR2 as SQIVND (reference sequence). The CDR3 sequence is 15 residues long. V was trimmed by 7 bases and J by 0 bases, leaving 13 bases between them.

CDR3 DNA: TGTGCAAGTCCAAACCTAGCGGTCACAGTACCAGATACGCAGTATTTT. It encodes CASPNLAVTVPDTQYF. V is TRBV12-2 and J is TRBJ2-3; the table's D gene call, TRBD2, was not cross checked with the DNA. TRBV12-2 is flagged as a pseudogene. This CDR3 comprises 16 residues.

The rearrangement joins TRBV9 to TRBJ2-1, with 9 bases lining up with TRBD2. In germline, CDR1 is SGDLS, CDR2 YYNGEE. The CDR3 consists of 16 residues. V gave up 3 bases and J gave up 8 bases; unmatched junction bases: 12. The CDR3 loop reads CASSGSGGTIDDEQFF. CDR3 nucleotides: TGTGCCAGCAGCGGGAGCGGGGGGACCATAGACGATGAGCAGTTCTTC. The full variable domain, in which reference TRBV9 and TRBJ2-1 provide the parts outside the CDR3, is DSGVTQTPKHLITATGQRVTLRCSPRSGDLSVYWYQQSLDQGLQFLIQYYNGEERAKGNILERFSAQQFPDLHSELNLSSLELGDSALYFCASSGSGGTIDDEQFFGPGTRLTVL.